This note documents a single T cell receptor beta chain sequence. Its antigen is as yet unknown. Included in the TCR beta cDNA libraries were unique molecular identifiers. Input of roughly 0.9 to 11 million T cells yielded 550,000 or so cDNA molecules. TCRdb analysed the PCR reads with MiXCR anew, one entry per CDR3 protein. The sample shows 800,000 to 950,000 distinct CDR3 sequences, approximately 53% of them seen only once. The data were obtained in a study of post-analysis software for immune sequencing data. Study-level information: Relapsing-remitting, secondary progressive and progressive-relapsing multiple sclerosis courses were included. Study findings and constraints: Diversity measured as normalized Chao1 was significantly lower in multiple sclerosis patients than in controls. With F measure, samples from one preparation batch clustered together strongly. Roughly 5 TRBV segments were significantly more frequent in patients than in controls. TRBV5-6, TRBV5-1 and TRBV20-1 were among these segments.

The CDR3 sequence is 17 residues long. V lost 7 bases and J lost 2; bases outside the gene matches: 16. CDR1 and CDR2 from the germline V gene are MGHDK and SYGVNS. This TCR came from a girl between 10 and 17 years old with multiple sclerosis. Sample: blood. The chain couples TRBV25-1 to TRBJ2-7, with TRBD1 matching over 8 bases. In DNA, the CDR3 is TGTGCCAGCACTGAGACTTCAACAGGGGGATTTGCCTACGAGCAGTACTTC. Translation: CASTETSTGGFAYEQYF.